The 11 T cell receptor beta chains in this list originate from one sample, sequenced in a study of cytomegalovirus exposure and HLA in healthy donors. The PCR had 60 Vbeta and 13 Jbeta primers. Repertoires were generated with immunoSEQ multiplex PCR, while TCRdb's copy carries only in-frame clones and drops some. Of approximately 140,000 clones in the sample, roughly 63% are singletons; the top ten hold roughly 6.4%. Source material: PBMCs. The receptors were gathered from a woman aged 60-75 years in good health and CMV-seropositive.

The chain recombines TRBV28 with TRBJ1-2; D is undetermined. Deletions cut 8 bases from V and 1 base from J, with 17 bases between. Germline CDR1 is MDHEN and CDR2 is SYDVKM. This CDR3 has 15 amino acids. The CDR3 region has the DNA TGTGCCAGCTCTATTTTTGGAGGAGTTAACTATGGCTACACCTTC. Translation: CASSIFGGVNYGYTF.

This clone was seen only a few times. The gene calls are TRBV2 and TRBJ2-2; D remains unclear. Per germline, CDR1 SNHLY and CDR2 FYNNEI. V lost 4 bases to trimming and J lost 1 base, with 4 bases between them. The CDR3 loop spans 13 amino acids. CDR3 DNA: TGTGCCAGCAGTGTAGAGAACACCGGGGAGCTGTTTTTT. It yields the protein CASSVENTGELFF.

On this clone itself: The junction does not match germline at one end; this may be a read error. The rearrangement uses TRBV7-7 and TRBJ2-5, with a weak D call TRBD2 (6 bases). CDR3 length: 15 amino acids. Germline V gene lookup returns CDR1 SSHAT and CDR2 FNYEAQ (reference sequence). The DNA of the CDR3 is TGTGCTAGCAGCCCTATAGCGGCCCCCGGGGAGACCCAGTACTTC. Amino acid sequence: CASSPIAAPGETQYF.

The J gene is TRBJ2-3, the V gene TRBV4-1; D might be TRBD2 (5 bases). Trimming removed 1 base at V and 2 bases at J, with 7 bases between. Per germline, CDR1 MGHRA and CDR2 YSYEKL. The length of the CDR3 is 14 residues. The CDR3 DNA is TGCGCCAGCAGCCAAGCGACTATCACAGATACGCAGTATTTT. This gives the protein CASSQATITDTQYF.

This rearrangement joins TRBV6-5 to TRBJ2-1, with 9 nucleotides matching TRBD2. Trimming cost V 3 bases and J 0 bases; bases outside gene matches: 3. The germline gives CDR1 MNHEY, CDR2 SVGAGI. The CDR3 has 16 residues. The CDR3 nucleotides are TGTGCCAGCAGTTATTTTAGCGGGAGCTCCTACAATGAGCAGTTCTTC. Amino acids: CASSYFSGSSYNEQFF.

The chain links TRBV27 to TRBJ2-2; 12 bases are shared with TRBD2. The V and J ends lost 3 bases and 3 bases, in that order; junction bases with no gene match: 2. The germline gives CDR1 MNHEY, CDR2 SMNVEV (reference sequence). The CDR3 is 16 amino acids. The CDR3 here is CASSLTSGSDTGELFF. The CDR3 DNA follows: TGTGCCAGCAGTTTGACTAGCGGGAGTGACACCGGGGAGCTGTTTTTT.

J is TRBJ2-7 and V is TRBV6-4; 8 nucleotides line up with TRBD2. Germline values: CDR1 MRHNA, CDR2 SNTAGT. Trimming at V came to 7 bases and at J to 4 bases, leaving 15 bases not matched to a gene. This CDR3 region has 16 residues. The DNA for the CDR3 is TGTGCCAGCAACCACCCAGCGAGACTAGCGAAATACGAGCAGTACTTC. Translation gives CASNHPARLAKYEQYF.

V and J are TRBV28 and TRBJ1-2; 10 nucleotides line up with TRBD1. The CDR3 loop spans 14 amino acids. Germline CDR1 MDHEN, CDR2 SYDVKM. Trimming removed 5 bases from V and 8 bases from J; junction bases left unmatched: 8. The CDR3 protein is CASSRGTGESGYTF. The CDR3, as DNA: TGTGCCAGCAGTAGGGGGACAGGGGAATCAGGCTACACCTTC.

The V call is TRBV6-6, the J call TRBJ2-5; no definite D call. Per germline, CDR1 MNHNY and CDR2 SVGAGI (reference sequence). Trimming removed 3 bases from V and 1 base from J, with 9 bases in between. The length of the CDR3 is 14 residues. Here the CDR3 DNA reads TGTGCCAGCAGTTATTTGGCAAGCCAAGAGACCCAGTACTTC. It specifies CASSYLASQETQYF.

V usage is TRBV11-2 and J usage is TRBJ2-3; 7 positions agree with TRBD1. This CDR3 region has 15 residues. V lost 4 bases, J lost 2 bases, and 6 bases stayed unmatched. Germline V gives CDR1 SGHAT, CDR2 FQNNGV. The CDR3 sequence is CASSYGDRITDTQYF. In nucleotides, the CDR3 is TGTGCCAGCAGCTACGGGGACAGAATCACAGATACGCAGTATTTT.

The chain links TRBV18 to TRBJ2-7, with TRBD1 matching 9 bases. Per germline, CDR1 KGHSH and CDR2 LQKENI. Unmatched junction bases numbered 4, after V lost 2 bases and J lost 5 bases. The CDR3 has 14 amino acids. CDR3 bases: TGTGCCAGCTCACCAAGGACAGGGGCGGACGAGCAGTACTTC. It translates to CASSPRTGADEQYF. The complete variable domain, with remaining parts taken from reference TRBV18 and TRBJ2-7, reads NAGVMQNPRHLVRRRGQEARLRCSPMKGHSHVYWYRQLPEEGLKFMVYLQKENIIDESGMPKERFSAEFPKEGPSILRIQQVVRGDSAAYFCASSPRTGADEQYFGPGTRLTVT.